The 2 T cell receptor beta chains listed next were all sequenced from one sample in a study of blood T cell repertoires in COVID-19. Libraries were prepared by immunoSEQ multiplex PCR; TCRdb keeps only in-frame clonotypes and omits some of them. This sample carries 55,000 to 75,000 clones, roughly nine tenths of them seen once, and the ten largest clones take over 0.95%. The specimen was peripheral blood. These receptors were taken from a man between 60 and 70 years old with acute or convalescent COVID-19.

The chain is built from TRBV6-6 and TRBJ1-2; 9 bases agree with TRBD1. The CDR3 is 13 residues long. The germline CDR1 and CDR2 sequences are MNHNY and SVGAGI (reference sequence). V lost 7 bases to trimming and J lost 4 bases; unmatched junction nucleotides: 4. CDR3 DNA sequence: TGTGCCAGCACCGAGACAGGGGGCTATGGCTACACCTTC. The encoded protein is CASTETGGYGYTF.

The chain joins TRBV4-1 to TRBJ2-3; 7 nucleotides agree with TRBD2. Germline assignment: CDR1 MGHRA and CDR2 YSYEKL. CDR3 length equals 16 residues. Unmatched junction bases numbered 7, after V lost 2 bases and J lost 2 bases. CDR3 nucleotides: TGCGCCAGCAGCCAACTCCCCGGGGGGACCACAGATACGCAGTATTTT. This gives the protein CASSQLPGGTTDTQYF.